This T cell receptor (beta chain) comes out of a study of response to subunit inactivated influenza vaccine. V was pared by 3 bases and J by 6 bases, with 8 bases of the junction left unmatched. The CDR3 spans 14 residues. Germline assignment: CDR1 MNHEY and CDR2 SMNVEV (reference sequence). Via MiXCR, TCRdb re-called the RT-PCR reads, giving one row per CDR3 protein. Found here are 500,000 or so distinct CDR3 sequences, more than 15% of them singletons; the top ten hold 2.5% to 3.5%. Study-wide results and caveats: With each seasonal influenza vaccination, the authors suggested, few new T cells are recruited.

To note about this clonotype: Its specificity is not known.

The rearrangement links TRBV27 to TRBJ2-7, with 7 bases fitting TRBD2. The starting material was CD4+ T cells sorted from PBMCs, obtained about 24 months after vaccination. The clonotype originates from a man aged 45 to 75 who received an inactivated influenza vaccine. The CDR3 reads CASSFRRGNSEQYF. For the CDR3, the DNA is TGTGCCAGCAGTTTCAGGCGGGGGAACTCCGAGCAGTACTTC.